The 5 T cell receptor beta chains below all came from one sample that was sequenced in a study of blood T cell repertoires in COVID-19. Using immunoSEQ multiplex PCR, the repertoire was profiled, and TCRdb retains in-frame clones only, with some absent. The sample yields 150,000 to 200,000 clones, around nine tenths seen once. Sequenced sample: peripheral blood. The receptors here all came from a human donor in a cohort sampled during active COVID-19.

This chain connects TRBV29-1 to TRBJ2-1; 8 bases align to TRBD2. Germline V CDR1 and CDR2: SQVTM, ANQGSEA. After removal of 3 bases from V and 4 bases from J, the junction contained 8 bases not matched to a gene. The CDR3 has 15 amino acids. CDR3 protein: CSVESELAVYNEQFF. CDR3 DNA sequence: TGCAGCGTTGAGAGCGAACTAGCGGTATACAATGAGCAGTTCTTC.

This clone showed up just a few times. The V call is TRBV28, the J call TRBJ2-4, with D possibly TRBD1 on 6 matching bases. CDR1 is MDHEN, CDR2 SYDVKM, per germline. V was trimmed by 5 bases and J by 4 bases, leaving 12 bases between them. This CDR3 has 14 amino acids. The CDR3 DNA sequence: TGTGCCAGCAGTCCCCGGGACATGAAAAACATTCAGTACTTC. Its protein product is CASSPRDMKNIQYF.

V is TRBV5-6 and J is TRBJ2-4; no clear D gene. CDR1 and CDR2 (germline): SGHDT, YYEEEE. This CDR3 is 15 amino acids long. Between the trimmed V and J ends, which lost 10 bases and 1 base, there was a span of 18 bases. Here the CDR3 DNA reads TGTGCCCCATGGGTTGGGCCCTCGGCCAAAAACATTCAGTACTTC. It codes for CAPWVGPSAKNIQYF.

The chain employs TRBV5-6 and TRBJ2-3, with D hard to call. V was pared by 3 bases and J by 2 bases, with 16 bases between. The CDR3 has 16 residues. The germline V gene has CDR1 SGHDT and CDR2 YYEEEE. The CDR3 reads CASSSSEWIPTDTQYF. The CDR3 DNA sequence: TGTGCCAGCAGCTCCTCGGAGTGGATCCCCACAGATACGCAGTATTTT.

This chain uses TRBV12-3 or TRBV12-4 with TRBJ1-5; D is unresolved. V dropped 6 bases and J dropped 10 bases, with 16 bases sitting between them. The CDR3 loop spans 13 amino acids. The CDR3 DNA follows: TGTGCCAGCAGGCTACGGGGAGAGGGTCCCCAGCATTTT. Protein: CASRLRGEGPQHF.